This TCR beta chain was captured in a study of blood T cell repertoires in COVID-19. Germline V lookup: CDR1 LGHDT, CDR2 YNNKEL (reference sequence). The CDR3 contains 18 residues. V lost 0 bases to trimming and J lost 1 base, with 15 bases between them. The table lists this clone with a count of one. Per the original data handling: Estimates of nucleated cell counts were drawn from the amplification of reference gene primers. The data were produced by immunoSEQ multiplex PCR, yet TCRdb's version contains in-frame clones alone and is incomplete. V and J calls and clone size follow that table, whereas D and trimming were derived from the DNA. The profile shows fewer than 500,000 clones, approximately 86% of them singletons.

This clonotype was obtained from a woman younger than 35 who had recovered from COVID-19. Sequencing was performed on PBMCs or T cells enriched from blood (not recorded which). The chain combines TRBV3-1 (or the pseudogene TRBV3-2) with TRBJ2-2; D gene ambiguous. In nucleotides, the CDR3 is TGTGCCAGCAGCCAAGATCCCCCCCAGATCTTGAACACCGGGGAGCTGTTTTTT. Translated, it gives CASSQDPPQILNTGELFF.